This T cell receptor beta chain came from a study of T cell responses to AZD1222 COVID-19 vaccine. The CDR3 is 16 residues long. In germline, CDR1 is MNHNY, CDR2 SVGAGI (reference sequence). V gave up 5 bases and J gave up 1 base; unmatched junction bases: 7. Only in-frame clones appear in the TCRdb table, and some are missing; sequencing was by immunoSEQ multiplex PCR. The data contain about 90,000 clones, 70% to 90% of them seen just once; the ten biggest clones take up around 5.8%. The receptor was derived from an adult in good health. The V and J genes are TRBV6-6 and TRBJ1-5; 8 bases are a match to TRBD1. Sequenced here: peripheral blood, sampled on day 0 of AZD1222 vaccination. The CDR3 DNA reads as TGTGCCAGCAGTCAAGGACAGGGTTTAAGCAATCAGCCCCAGCATTTT. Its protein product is CASSQGQGLSNQPQHF.